Listed below are T cell receptor beta chains from one sample, sequenced in a study of T cells after yellow fever vaccination. TCRdb re-called the 5' RACE reads through MiXCR, storing one row per CDR3 protein. The sample has 450,000 to 600,000 distinct CDR3 sequences, about 13% seen once. Material: PBMCs, obtained on the day of the yellow fever booster vaccination. These receptors were obtained from a man aged 25-45 years who received the YFV17D yellow fever vaccine. Both conserved end residues are part of each CDR3. The order of the fields is J gene, V gene, CDR3 protein.

TRBJ2-1 | TRBV9 | CASSIGQHEQFF
TRBJ1-5 | TRBV6-5 | CASSYGNQLLSNQPQHF
TRBJ2-1 | TRBV19 | CASSKERNSYNEQFF
TRBJ2-3 | TRBV5-1 | CASSLGRGEAVLDTQYF
TRBJ1-6 | TRBV15 | CATSRDAARFNSPLHF
TRBJ2-3 | TRBV20-1 | CSASAAGTADTQYF
TRBJ2-7 | TRBV28 | CASGSSYSYEQYF
TRBJ2-5 | TRBV19 | CASSIDRMTQGTQYF
TRBJ2-1 | TRBV7-7 | CASSPGSLAGYNEQFF
TRBJ2-1 | TRBV28 | CASSSPPSYNEQFF
TRBJ2-7 | TRBV5-4 | CASSGGSPSYEQYF
TRBJ1-2 | TRBV5-1 | CASSLASRSSYTF
TRBJ2-1 | TRBV10-1 | CASSEFNGLAGNNEQFF
TRBJ2-6 | TRBV12-3/TRBV12-4 | CASSPGSFLYTGANVLTF